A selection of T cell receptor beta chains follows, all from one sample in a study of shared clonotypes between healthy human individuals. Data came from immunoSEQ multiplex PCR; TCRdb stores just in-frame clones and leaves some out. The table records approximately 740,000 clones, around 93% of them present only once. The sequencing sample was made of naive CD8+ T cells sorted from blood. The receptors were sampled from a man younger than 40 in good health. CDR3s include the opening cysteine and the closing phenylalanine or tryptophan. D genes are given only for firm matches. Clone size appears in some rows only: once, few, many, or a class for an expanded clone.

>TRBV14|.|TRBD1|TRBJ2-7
CASSHSGQGFSYEQYF
TGTGCCAGCAGCCACAGCGGACAGGGTTTCAGCTACGAGCAGTACTTC
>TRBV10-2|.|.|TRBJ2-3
CASSRASRPRTDTQYF
TGCGCCAGCAGTAGAGCTAGCAGGCCTCGGACAGATACGCAGTATTTT
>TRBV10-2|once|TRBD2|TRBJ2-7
CASSEEGPRLAGPAEQYF
TGCGCCAGCAGTGAGGAAGGCCCCCGACTAGCGGGGCCCGCCGAGCAGTACTTC
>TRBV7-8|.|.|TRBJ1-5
CASSPGTSNQPQHF
TGTGCCAGCAGCCCAGGGACGAGCAATCAGCCCCAGCATTTT
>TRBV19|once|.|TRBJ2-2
CASSMIGDPGELFF
TGTGCCAGTAGTATGATAGGAGATCCCGGGGAGCTGTTTTTT
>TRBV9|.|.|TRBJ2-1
CASSLGGRVDNEQFF
TGTGCCAGCAGCCTCGGGGGCAGGGTAGACAATGAGCAGTTCTTC
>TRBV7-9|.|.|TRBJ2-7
CASSPGTWQYF
TGTGCCAGCAGCCCAGGGACTTGGCAGTACTTC
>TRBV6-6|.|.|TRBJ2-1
CASSYSLGARGNEQFF
TGTGCCAGCAGTTACTCGTTAGGGGCCCGAGGGAATGAGCAGTTCTTC
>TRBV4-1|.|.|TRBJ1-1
CASSPLPGANTEAFF
TGCGCCAGCAGCCCCCTTCCGGGGGCGAACACTGAAGCTTTCTTT
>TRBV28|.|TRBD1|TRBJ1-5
CASSLRTGGAGQPQHF
TGTGCCAGCAGTTTGCGGACAGGGGGCGCAGGGCAGCCCCAGCATTTT
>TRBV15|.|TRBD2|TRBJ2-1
CATSREGIAGGPYNEQFF
TGTGCCACCAGCAGAGAGGGTATAGCGGGAGGGCCTTACAATGAGCAGTTCTTC
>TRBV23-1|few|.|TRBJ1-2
CASSQSTLRGYTF
TGCGCCAGCAGTCAATCCACCCTTAGGGGCTACACCTTC
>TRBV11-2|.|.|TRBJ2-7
CASSSPVRGTSDEQYF
TGTGCCAGCAGCTCGCCCGTACGGGGGACCTCTGACGAGCAGTACTTC
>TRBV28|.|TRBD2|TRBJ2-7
CASSWGGEIYEQYF
TGTGCCAGCAGTTGGGGAGGGGAGATCTACGAGCAGTACTTC
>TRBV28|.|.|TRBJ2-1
CASSPSEGEQFF
TGTGCCAGCAGCCCCTCGGAGGGCGAGCAGTTCTTC
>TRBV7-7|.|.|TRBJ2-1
CASSPEPSPYNEQFF
TGTGCTAGCAGCCCGGAACCCTCACCCTACAATGAGCAGTTCTTC
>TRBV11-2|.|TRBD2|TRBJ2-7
CASSPSGRVYEQYF
TGTGCCAGCAGCCCTAGCGGGAGGGTCTACGAGCAGTACTTC
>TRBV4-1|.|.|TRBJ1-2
CASSQEPDNYGYTF
TGCGCCAGCAGCCAAGAACCAGATAACTATGGCTACACCTTC
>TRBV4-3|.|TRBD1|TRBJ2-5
CASSPGTGSRETQYF
TGCGCCAGCAGCCCCGGGACAGGGAGCAGGGAGACCCAGTACTTC
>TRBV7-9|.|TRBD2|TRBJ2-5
CASYRLAGGSETQYF
TGTGCCAGCTACCGACTAGCTGGAGGCTCGGAGACCCAGTACTTC
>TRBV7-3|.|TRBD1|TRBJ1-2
CASSLIGGGKYGYTF
TGTGCCAGCAGCTTAATCGGAGGGGGCAAGTATGGCTACACCTTC
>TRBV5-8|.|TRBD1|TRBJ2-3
CASSTGQVSTDTQYF
TGTGCCAGCAGCACCGGACAGGTTAGCACAGATACGCAGTATTTT
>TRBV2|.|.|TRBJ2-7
CASSQGSAYEQYF
TGTGCCAGCAGCCAAGGATCAGCCTACGAGCAGTACTTC
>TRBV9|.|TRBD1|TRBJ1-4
CASSLGTEEKLFF
TGTGCCAGCAGCTTGGGGACAGAAGAAAAACTGTTTTTT
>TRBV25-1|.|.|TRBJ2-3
CASSDLRGSTDTQYF
TGTGCCAGCAGTGATTTGAGGGGTAGCACAGATACGCAGTATTTT
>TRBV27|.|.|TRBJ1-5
CASSFFNQPQHF
TGTGCCAGCAGTTTTTTTAATCAGCCCCAGCATTTT
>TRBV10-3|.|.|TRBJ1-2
CAISENSGPYGYTF
TGTGCCATCAGTGAAAATAGCGGGCCCTATGGCTACACCTTC
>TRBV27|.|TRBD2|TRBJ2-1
CASSFSAGGPPIF
TGTGCCAGCAGTTTTTCAGCGGGAGGGCCCCCAATCTTC
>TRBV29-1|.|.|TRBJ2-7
CSVRDGNYEQYF
TGCAGCGTGCGGGACGGAAACTACGAGCAGTACTTC